Listed below are T cell receptor beta chains from one sample, sequenced in a study of CDR3 diversity in severe acne. TCRdb passed the PCR reads through MiXCR, listing each CDR3 protein once. The data contain under 100,000 distinct CDR3 sequences, about 52% of them seen just once; the ten biggest clones take up around 10%. What was sequenced was blood. Every receptor here comes from a male donor in good health, serving as a control. The CDR3 runs from the conserved cysteine through the conserved F or W.

CDR3 protein: CASSLFFWTGIHEQYF
J gene: TRBJ2-7
V gene: TRBV27

CDR3 protein: CASSRYAGSEKLFF
J gene: TRBJ1-4
V gene: TRBV12-3/TRBV12-4

CDR3 protein: CASRLPQGLNEKLFF
J gene: TRBJ1-4
V gene: TRBV6-6

CDR3 protein: CASSPTGGSGNQQFF
J gene: TRBJ2-1
V gene: TRBV6-4

CDR3 protein: CASSESGAGRTEAFF
J gene: TRBJ1-1
V gene: TRBV6-1

CDR3 protein: CASSLGGPSYEQYF
J gene: TRBJ2-7
V gene: TRBV7-9

CDR3 protein: CAWSLVSNEQYF
J gene: TRBJ2-7
V gene: TRBV30

CDR3 protein: CATSISGSGNTIYF
J gene: TRBJ1-3
V gene: TRBV10-2

CDR3 protein: CASSLQSFGGELFF
J gene: TRBJ2-2
V gene: TRBV11-2

CDR3 protein: CAGSVGGTAAYEQYF
J gene: TRBJ2-7
V gene: TRBV9

CDR3 protein: CAISERDRGNAFF
J gene: TRBJ1-1
V gene: TRBV10-3

CDR3 protein: CASSAVTGGGYTF
J gene: TRBJ1-2
V gene: TRBV6-4

CDR3 protein: CASSQAWGLAGDQETQYF
J gene: TRBJ2-5
V gene: TRBV4-1

CDR3 protein: CASSITGPADTQYF
J gene: TRBJ2-7
V gene: TRBV19

CDR3 protein: CASSTGGINGYTF
J gene: TRBJ1-2
V gene: TRBV10-2

CDR3 protein: CASSSTGGSYEQYF
J gene: TRBJ2-7
V gene: TRBV7-3

CDR3 protein: CSAPRTGTGETQYF
J gene: TRBJ2-5
V gene: TRBV20-1

CDR3 protein: CATSGGQLKSNQPQHF
J gene: TRBJ1-5
V gene: TRBV15